The entry that follows covers one TCR beta chain sequence. What this receptor recognizes is not known. Base quality data are lacking; no much larger clone is found one base away. From the cysteine up to the phenylalanine, the CDR3 has a length of 13 residues. Only the CDR3 region is kept as DNA, spanning 39 bases read in frame from base 1. Trimming takes 5 bases from V and 7 bases from J, and the germline ends sit 15 bases apart. Via the germline V gene, CDR1 is SGHTA and CDR2 FQGNSA. Library preparation used the immunoSEQ multiplex PCR assay. TCRdb carries this immuneACCESS record with in-frame sequences only. Its versions omit some clonotypes, under half of them owing to an unresolved V gene in the studies checked, with the rest unexplained. The sample contains approximately 40,000 clones, around 89% of them found a single time. Jointly, the top ten make up roughly 1.2% of the sample. For TCR Vbeta sequencing, memory CD4+ T cells were sorted ex vivo from the peripheral blood of both healthy controls and narcolepsy patients.

The data belong to a study of T cells in narcolepsy (dated by TCRdb to the late 2010s). About the investigation overall: The study enrolled patients with narcolepsy type 1 or type 2 (NT1, NT2) together with healthy control donors. The study sought autoreactive T cells targeting hypocretin neuron self-antigens (hypocretin, TRIB2) in narcolepsy patients, using TCR Vbeta sequencing to track clonotypes in blood and CSF.

Overall results and qualifications from the work: No sequences matching autoreactive T cell clones were contained in some blood memory CD4+ repertoires from patients and controls. Patients and controls had similar numbers of sequenced blood memory CD4+ clonotypes, with averages of approximately 40,000 in patients and roughly 36,000 in controls. HCRT-specific and TRIB2-specific autoreactive clonotypes were highlighted in plots that compared CD4+ T cell clonotypes in CSF versus blood from the same patient. According to the report, autoreactive clonotypes were detected serially in the blood of the same patients and of different patients, but not in healthy controls.

This TCR was sampled from a human donor with narcolepsy. The chain joins TRBV7-2 to TRBJ2-7; a tentative D call is TRBD1 (6 bases match). Sequencing input: CD45RA- memory CD4+ T cells from PBMCs. The cell subset or site tag for this specimen amounts to: memory T cells sorted ex vivo from peripheral blood. In nucleotide form, the sequence is TGTGCCAGCAGCCGCACAGGGTCGGGGGAGCAGTACTTC. Translated, this is CASSRTGSGEQYF.